This is a list of T cell receptor beta chains from one sample in a study of cytomegalovirus exposure and HLA in healthy donors. Generated by immunoSEQ multiplex PCR, the TCRdb table keeps only in-frame clones and is missing some. Here the sample spans tens of thousands of clones, about 80% being singletons. The source material was PBMCs. The receptors were sampled from a man between 60 and 75 years old in good health and CMV-seropositive. Both conserved end residues are part of each CDR3. D genes are given only for firm matches. Size is omitted from some rows. Given values are once, few, many or a class for expanded clones.

CDR3aa,CDR3nt,d_gene,v_gene,j_gene,abundance
CASSQGYETQYF,TGTGCCAGCAGCCAGGGATATGAGACCCAGTACTTC,.,TRBV5-8,TRBJ2-5,.
CASSLRGQGTDTQYF,TGCGCCAGCAGCCTACGGGGACAGGGAACAGATACGCAGTATTTT,TRBD1,TRBV5-1,TRBJ2-3,.
CASSLRQPNEQFF,TGTGCCAGCAGCCTCCGACAGCCCAATGAGCAGTTCTTC,.,TRBV11-3,TRBJ2-1,.
CASSVGDYTNYEQYF,TGTGCCAGCAGCGTAGGGGACTATACTAACTACGAGCAGTACTTC,TRBD2,TRBV9,TRBJ2-7,.
CSHTSGGYNEQFF,TGCAGCCATACTAGCGGGGGCTACAATGAGCAGTTCTTC,TRBD2,TRBV29-1,TRBJ2-1,few
CASSEKPSGGQETQYF,TGTGCCAGCAGTGAAAAGCCTAGCGGGGGCCAAGAGACCCAGTACTTC,TRBD2,TRBV2,TRBJ2-5,.
CASSYSKQINEKLFF,TGTGCCAGCAGTTACTCGAAACAGATTAATGAAAAACTGTTTTTT,.,TRBV6-5,TRBJ1-4,.
CASSPRGTYEQYF,TGTGCCAGCAGTCCGCGGGGAACCTACGAGCAGTACTTC,.,TRBV11-3,TRBJ2-7,.
CASSLGLGDTQYF,TGTGCCAGCAGCTTAGGCCTAGGAGATACGCAGTATTTT,.,TRBV13,TRBJ2-3,.
CASSQGRTGVSPLHF,TGTGCCAGCAGTCAGGGTAGGACAGGGGTGTCACCCCTCCACTTT,TRBD1,TRBV27,TRBJ1-6,.
CASSLARQSYEQYF,TGCGCCAGCAGCTTGGCCCGACAGTCCTACGAGCAGTACTTC,.,TRBV5-1,TRBJ2-7,.
CASSVTGGSTDTQYF,TGTGCCAGCAGCGTAACAGGGGGAAGCACAGATACGCAGTATTTT,TRBD1,TRBV9,TRBJ2-3,.
CASSYSRDGTNEKLFF,TGTGCCAGCAGTTACTCCAGGGATGGGACTAATGAAAAACTGTTTTTT,.,TRBV6-5,TRBJ1-4,.
CASSVEWTAQETQYF,TGTGCCAGCAGCGTAGAATGGACAGCACAAGAGACCCAGTACTTC,.,TRBV9,TRBJ2-5,.
CASSLGASGSTDTQYF,TGTGCCAGCAGCTTAGGCGCTAGCGGGAGCACAGATACGCAGTATTTT,TRBD2,TRBV7-8,TRBJ2-3,few
CASSLGGSPDTQYF,TGTGCCAGCAGCTTAGGCGGGAGTCCAGATACGCAGTATTTT,TRBD2,TRBV11-3,TRBJ2-3,once
CASRYGWSGYTF,TGTGCCAGCCGATACGGGTGGTCGGGCTACACCTTC,.,TRBV25-1,TRBJ1-2,.